This TCR beta chain was found in a study of neoadjuvant nivolumab and ipilimumab in lung cancer. Assay: immunoSEQ multiplex PCR; the TCRdb copy retains only in-frame clones and omits some. The sample holds 10,000 to 15,000 clones, nearly 97% seen once. Germline V CDR1 and CDR2: SGHVS, FQNEAQ. Between the trimmed V and J ends, which lost 1 base and 0 bases, there was a span of 9 bases. This CDR3 spans 15 amino acids. The TCR originated in an adult with non-small cell lung cancer. This rearrangement joins TRBV7-8 to TRBJ1-1; unclear D gene. Specimen: peripheral blood, collected after neoadjuvant nivolumab, alone or with ipilimumab, at or shortly before surgery. CDR3 protein: CASSLESGLNTEAFF. The CDR3 nucleotides read TGTGCCAGCAGCTTAGAGTCAGGACTGAACACTGAAGCTTTCTTT.